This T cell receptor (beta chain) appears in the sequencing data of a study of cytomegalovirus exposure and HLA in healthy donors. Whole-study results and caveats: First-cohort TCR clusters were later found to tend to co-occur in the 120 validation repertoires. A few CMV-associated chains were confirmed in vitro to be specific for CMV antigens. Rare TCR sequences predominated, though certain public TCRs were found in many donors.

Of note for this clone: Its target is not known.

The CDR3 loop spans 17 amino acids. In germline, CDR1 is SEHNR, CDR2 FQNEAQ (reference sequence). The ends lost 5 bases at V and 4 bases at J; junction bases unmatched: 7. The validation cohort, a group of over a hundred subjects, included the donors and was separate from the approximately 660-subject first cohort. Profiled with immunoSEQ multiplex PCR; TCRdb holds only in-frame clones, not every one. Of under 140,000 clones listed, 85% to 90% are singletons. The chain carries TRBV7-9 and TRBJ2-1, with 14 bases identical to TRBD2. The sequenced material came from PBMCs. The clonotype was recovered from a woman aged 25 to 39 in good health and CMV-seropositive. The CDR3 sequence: CASSGQTSGGDYNEQFF. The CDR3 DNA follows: TGTGCCAGCAGCGGCCAGACTAGCGGGGGGGATTACAATGAGCAGTTCTTC.